A selection of T cell receptor beta chains follows, all from one sample in a study of CD8 T cells in Susac syndrome. TCRdb itself ran the immunoSEQ multiplex PCR reads through MiXCR, one entry per CDR3 protein. Altogether over 80,000 distinct CDR3 sequences are present, roughly 93% being singletons, with the ten largest covering less than 0.35%. The specimen sequenced was CD8+ T cells from PBMCs. These receptors came from a human donor in good health. Each CDR3 is given with its conserved first and last residue. A D gene is named only where the DNA matches it firmly. Clone sizes are given selectively: once, few, many, or a class where the clone is expanded.

V gene	D gene	J gene	clone size	CDR3 length	CDR3 protein	CDR3 DNA
TRBV7-3	NA	TRBJ2-4	NA	15	CASSLSGGEPSIQYF	TGTGCCAGCAGCTTAAGTGGTGGGGAGCCATCCATTCAGTACTTC
TRBV12-3/TRBV12-4	TRBD1	TRBJ1-1	NA	12	CASSWDRAQAFF	TGTGCCAGCAGTTGGGACAGAGCGCAAGCTTTCTTT
TRBV6-5	NA	TRBJ1-4	NA	14	CASSRPALNEKLFF	TGTGCCAGCAGTCGGCCGGCACTAAATGAAAAACTGTTTTTT
TRBV4-1	NA	TRBJ2-7	NA	15	CASSQVGDLSYEQYF	TGCGCCAGCAGCCAAGTGGGGGATCTAAGTTACGAGCAGTACTTC
TRBV5-1	NA	TRBJ2-4	NA	16	CASSLGQTLAKNIQYF	TGCGCCAGCAGCTTAGGACAGACGCTAGCCAAAAACATTCAGTACTTC
TRBV28	NA	TRBJ2-5	NA	14	CASNLGGAGETQYF	TGTGCCAGCAACCTGGGGGGCGCAGGGGAGACCCAGTACTTC
TRBV4-1	TRBD2	TRBJ2-1	NA	18	CASSQDLRLAGTYNEQFF	TGCGCCAGCAGCCAAGATCTTCGTCTAGCGGGGACCTACAATGAGCAGTTCTTC
TRBV4-1	NA	TRBJ2-7	NA	16	CASSQDPSPDDYEQYF	TGCGCCAGCAGCCAAGATCCCAGCCCTGATGACTACGAGCAGTACTTC
TRBV28	TRBD1	TRBJ1-1	NA	16	CASSSARGPGDTEAFF	TGTGCCAGCAGTTCAGCCAGGGGGCCGGGTGACACTGAAGCTTTCTTT
TRBV2	TRBD2	TRBJ2-7	NA	13	CASKRTSGDEQYF	TGTGCCAGTAAACGGACTAGCGGCGACGAGCAGTACTTC
TRBV6-2/TRBV6-3	NA	TRBJ1-1	NA	13	CASSYTGSTEAFF	TGTGCCAGCAGTTACACAGGGAGCACTGAAGCTTTCTTT
TRBV7-9	TRBD1	TRBJ1-1	NA	15	CASSPPGQENTEAFF	TGTGCCAGCAGTCCTCCGGGACAGGAGAACACTGAAGCTTTCTTT
TRBV24-1	TRBD1	TRBJ2-7	NA	15	CATSAPTGTSVEQYF	TGTGCCACCAGTGCCCCGACAGGGACCTCCGTCGAGCAGTACTTC
TRBV6-5	NA	TRBJ2-1	NA	14	CASSFSGPYNEQFF	TGTGCCAGCAGTTTTTCCGGGCCTTACAATGAGCAGTTCTTC
TRBV13	NA	TRBJ2-3	few	13	CASSLGRGDTQYF	TGTGCCAGCAGCTTGGGAAGGGGAGATACGCAGTATTTT
TRBV11-2	TRBD1	TRBJ2-5	NA	13	CASSLWTGETQYF	TGTGCCAGCAGCTTATGGACAGGGGAGACCCAGTACTTC
TRBV7-9	NA	TRBJ2-2	NA	14	CASSSGVHTGELFF	TGTGCCAGCAGCTCAGGGGTCCACACCGGGGAGCTGTTTTTT
TRBV2	TRBD1	TRBJ1-2	NA	14	CASSKDRGNYGYTF	TGTGCCAGCAGTAAGGACAGGGGAAACTATGGCTACACCTTC
TRBV19	TRBD1	TRBJ1-2	NA	12	CASKDRGYGYTF	TGTGCCAGTAAGGACAGGGGCTATGGCTACACCTTC
TRBV12-3/TRBV12-4	NA	TRBJ2-2	NA	15	CATSTGPQNTGELFF	TGTGCCACCTCGACAGGACCCCAAAACACCGGGGAGCTGTTTTTT
TRBV20-1	NA	TRBJ1-1	NA	14	CSARDLAINTEAFF	TGCAGTGCTAGAGATCTAGCAATTAACACTGAAGCTTTCTTT
TRBV7-9	NA	TRBJ2-4	NA	16	CASSPKWELAKNIQYF	TGTGCCAGCAGCCCCAAATGGGAGTTAGCCAAAAACATTCAGTACTTC
TRBV15	NA	TRBJ1-1	NA	14	CATSPRGPNTEAFF	TGTGCCACCAGCCCCAGGGGCCCGAACACTGAAGCTTTCTTT
TRBV9	TRBD1	TRBJ1-2	NA	15	CASSSPGQEDDGYTF	TGTGCCAGCAGCTCACCGGGACAGGAGGATGATGGCTACACCTTC
TRBV6-1	NA	TRBJ2-7	few	15	CASRDRPVTVYEQYF	TGTGCCAGCAGAGATCGTCCTGTCACCGTTTACGAGCAGTACTTC
TRBV11-2	NA	TRBJ2-4	few	14	CASSLALAKNIQYF	TGTGCCAGCAGCTTGGCTCTAGCCAAAAACATTCAGTACTTC
TRBV5-1	NA	TRBJ1-2	NA	13	CASSGDADYGYTF	TGCGCCAGCAGTGGGGATGCCGACTATGGCTACACCTTC
TRBV9	TRBD2	TRBJ2-1	NA	16	CASSPPSGGAFNEQFF	TGTGCCAGCAGCCCACCGAGCGGGGGGGCCTTCAATGAGCAGTTCTTC
TRBV7-9	NA	TRBJ2-1	NA	11	CASSSGGRGIF	TGTGCCAGCAGCTCGGGTGGTAGGGGGATCTTC
TRBV12-3/TRBV12-4	NA	TRBJ1-1	once	14	CASTLRGKRTEAFF	TGTGCCAGCACCCTACGAGGGAAGCGGACTGAAGCTTTCTTT
TRBV2	TRBD1	TRBJ2-7	NA	12	CASSETGYEQYF	TGTGCCAGCAGCGAGACAGGGTACGAGCAGTACTTC
TRBV7-9	NA	TRBJ1-2	NA	15	CASSLARTDNYGYTF	TGTGCCAGCAGCTTAGCCCGGACAGACAACTATGGCTACACCTTC
TRBV20-1	NA	TRBJ2-3	NA	10	CSAIPDTQYF	TGCAGTGCTATCCCAGATACGCAGTATTTT
TRBV13	TRBD2	TRBJ2-2	NA	15	CASSFLAGNTGELFF	TGTGCCAGCAGCTTTCTAGCGGGGAACACCGGGGAGCTGTTTTTT
TRBV2	NA	TRBJ1-5	NA	15	CASSAAPASNQPQHF	TGTGCCAGCAGTGCGGCTCCAGCCTCCAATCAGCCCCAGCATTTT
TRBV20-1	NA	TRBJ2-2	NA	12	CSASGNTGELFF	TGCAGTGCTAGTGGGAACACCGGGGAGCTGTTTTTT
TRBV27	NA	TRBJ2-7	few	13	CASSSGTSYEQYF	TGTGCCAGCAGTTCCGGGACGTCCTACGAGCAGTACTTC
TRBV5-1	NA	TRBJ1-1	NA	13	CASKETSNTEAFF	TGCGCCAGCAAGGAGACCTCAAACACTGAAGCTTTCTTT
TRBV29-1	NA	TRBJ2-3	NA	13	CSVPTPDTDTQYF	TGCAGCGTTCCGACACCAGATACAGATACGCAGTATTTT
TRBV13	NA	TRBJ2-1	NA	15	CASSLKGKGYNEQFF	TGTGCCAGCAGCTTAAAGGGGAAGGGCTACAATGAGCAGTTCTTC
TRBV7-7	TRBD2	TRBJ2-3	NA	16	CASSQAGGPGTDTQYF	TGTGCCAGCAGCCAAGCGGGGGGGCCGGGCACAGATACGCAGTATTTT
TRBV5-1	NA	TRBJ2-3	NA	15	CASSLGLFSTDTQYF	TGCGCCAGCAGCTTGGGACTATTCAGCACAGATACGCAGTATTTT
TRBV9	NA	TRBJ2-5	NA	13	CASSVGGIGTQYF	TGTGCCAGCAGCGTAGGGGGAATTGGGACCCAGTACTTC
TRBV5-1	NA	TRBJ1-1	once	13	CASSLTPEDQAFF	TGCGCCAGCAGCTTGACCCCCGAGGATCAAGCTTTCTTT
TRBV12-3/TRBV12-4	NA	TRBJ2-2	once	13	CASSQGLPGELFF	TGTGCCAGCAGTCAAGGGTTGCCCGGGGAGCTGTTTTTT
TRBV29-1	NA	TRBJ2-3	NA	11	CSVEGQNHDLF	TGCAGCGTTGAGGGCCAGAACCACGACCTTTTT
TRBV5-1	NA	TRBJ2-3	NA	15	CASSFGQFSTDTQYF	TGCGCCAGCAGCTTCGGACAGTTTAGCACAGATACGCAGTATTTT
TRBV6-2/TRBV6-3	TRBD2	TRBJ2-3	NA	13	CASSPSGGPPTYF	TGTGCCAGCAGCCCTAGCGGGGGGCCCCCAACGTATTTT
TRBV29-1	NA	TRBJ2-3	NA	13	CSGWGSGPDTQYF	TGCAGCGGTTGGGGTAGCGGTCCAGATACGCAGTATTTT
TRBV9	NA	TRBJ2-2	NA	17	CASSVRRTEGNTGELFF	TGTGCCAGCAGCGTAAGAAGGACGGAAGGGAACACCGGGGAGCTGTTTTTT